Listed below are T cell receptor beta chains from one sample, sequenced in a study of T-cell reconstitution after alpha-beta-depleted transplantation in children. One entry per CDR3 protein, called by TCRdb with MiXCR from the PCR reads. The sample contains 250,000 to 400,000 distinct CDR3 sequences, approximately 23% of which appear only once. The sequencing used PBMCs, mostly from graft donor cells, collected 180 days after TCRalphabeta/CD19-depleted stem cell transplant. All receptors derive from a male patient younger than 18 who had a stem cell transplant for acute lymphoblastic leukemia, so the T cells may come from the graft donor. CDR3s include the opening cysteine and the closing phenylalanine or tryptophan. The D gene is left open where the match is weak. Rows may omit the clone size; those that give it use once, few, many or a size class.

14	TRBD2	few	TRBJ2-3	TRBV25-1	CASSVLAGGDTQYF	TGTGCCAGCAGTGTCCTAGCGGGAGGAGATACGCAGTATTTT
12	NA	few	TRBJ2-3	TRBV5-1	CASSFERDTQYF	TGCGCCAGCAGCTTTGAAAGAGATACGCAGTATTTT
15	TRBD1	NA	TRBJ2-7	TRBV18	CASSPAGQGRFEQYF	TGTGCCAGCTCACCCGCGGGACAGGGTCGCTTCGAGCAGTACTTC
17	TRBD1	NA	TRBJ1-1	TRBV19	CASSSQDRGTLNTEAFF	TGTGCCAGTAGTTCCCAGGACAGGGGCACTCTGAACACTGAAGCTTTCTTT
14	NA	NA	TRBJ2-3	TRBV5-1	CASSLAFSTDTQYF	TGCGCCAGCAGCTTGGCCTTTTCCACAGATACGCAGTATTTT
15	NA	NA	TRBJ1-1	TRBV4-1	CASSQDARWNTEAFF	TGCGCCAGCAGCCAAGATGCTAGGTGGAACACTGAAGCTTTCTTT
16	TRBD1	NA	TRBJ2-7	TRBV10-3	CAISAPETGGEVEQYF	TGTGCCATCAGTGCGCCCGAGACAGGGGGGGAGGTCGAGCAGTACTTC
15	NA	many	TRBJ2-4	TRBV5-1	CASSSPDGTKNIQYF	TGCGCCAGCAGCTCGCCGGACGGAACCAAAAACATTCAGTACTTC
16	TRBD2	NA	TRBJ2-3	TRBV4-1	CASSHLTSVRRDTQYF	TGCGCCAGCAGCCACTTGACTAGCGTGAGGCGAGATACGCAGTATTTT
14	NA	few	TRBJ1-2	TRBV7-9	CASSHMRGGYGYTF	TGTGCCAGCAGCCACATGAGGGGCGGCTATGGCTACACCTTC